The 18 T cell receptor beta chains reported below all come from one sample, sequenced in a study of cytomegalovirus exposure and HLA in healthy donors. Using immunoSEQ multiplex PCR, the repertoire was profiled, and TCRdb retains in-frame clones only, with some absent. The data hold roughly 130,000 clones, with about 88% observed a single time. The source material was PBMCs. The receptors here all came from a young man in good health and CMV-seronegative.

The chain couples TRBV1 to TRBJ2-2; the DNA was not compared with TRBD2, the D call given in the table. TRBV1 is marked as a pseudogene. There are 13 residues in the CDR3. Written as DNA, the CDR3 is TGCACCAGCAGCGAACTCATGTCCGGGGAGCTGTTTTTT. This codes for CTSSELMSGELFF.

The chain carries TRBV9 and TRBJ2-1; 8 positions match TRBD1. The length of the CDR3 is 14 residues. V was clipped by 7 bases and J by 4 bases; unmatched bases: 7. Germline CDR1 is SGDLS and CDR2 is YYNGEE. In DNA form, the CDR3 reads TGTGCCAGCCCCGGGACAGGCAAATACAATGAGCAGTTCTTC. Amino acid sequence: CASPGTGKYNEQFF. The full variable domain, rest sourced from reference TRBV9 and TRBJ2-1, is DSGVTQTPKHLITATGQRVTLRCSPRSGDLSVYWYQQSLDQGLQFLIQYYNGEERAKGNILERFSAQQFPDLHSELNLSSLELGDSALYFCASPGTGKYNEQFFGPGTRLTVL.

The chain combines TRBV9 with TRBJ1-5, with TRBD1 identical over 7 bases. The CDR3 spans 15 residues. CDR1 and CDR2 from the germline V gene are SGDLS and YYNGEE. With V trimmed by 6 bases and J by 7 bases, 13 bases remained unmatched. The CDR3 reads CASNAQGTVDQPQHF. CDR3 bases: TGTGCCAGCAACGCTCAAGGGACAGTTGACCAGCCCCAGCATTTT.

The rearrangement uses TRBV7-9 and TRBJ1-2; TRBD1 might be the D (5 bases). The CDR3 covers 13 residues. The V end lost 4 bases, the J end lost 8 bases, and 14 bases lay between the germline ends. Germline-derived CDR1 and CDR2 are SEHNR and FQNEAQ (reference sequence). As DNA, the CDR3 is TGTGCCAGCAGCTCTTCGTGGAGGGGCGGCTACACCTTC. This codes for CASSSSWRGGYTF.

The chain is built from TRBV19 and TRBJ2-2, with D hard to call. This CDR3 spans 12 amino acids. The germline V gene encodes CDR1 LNHDA and CDR2 SQIVND (reference sequence). Trimming pared 3 bases from V and 5 bases from J, leaving 4 bases between. CDR3 in DNA: TGTGCCAGTAGTATCGAGACCGGGGAGCTGTTTTTT. Translating it yields CASSIETGELFF.

This chain uses TRBV4-3 with TRBJ1-6; D uncertain. This CDR3 has 17 amino acids. CDR1 and CDR2 (germline): LGHNA, YSLEER. The germline V and J ends were trimmed by 2 bases and 7 bases, with 18 bases remaining between them. The CDR3 sequence is CASSQMRETSYNSPLHF. The CDR3 coding sequence is TGCGCCAGCAGCCAAATGCGGGAGACATCGTACAATTCACCCCTCCACTTT.

V is TRBV29-1 and J is TRBJ2-1, with TRBD1 matching 8 bases. The V and J ends lost 7 bases and 10 bases, in that order; junction bases with no gene match: 3. The germline V gene encodes CDR1 SQVTM and CDR2 ANQGSEA. The CDR3 consists of 10 residues. The CDR3 sequence is CSGGQVEQFF. DNA of the CDR3: TGCAGCGGGGGACAGGTAGAGCAGTTCTTC.

The chain joins TRBV7-9 to TRBJ1-2, with D hard to call. Per the germline V gene, CDR1 is SEHNR and CDR2 is FQNEAQ (reference sequence). CDR3 size: 14 residues. The ends were cut back, 3 bases at V and 8 bases at J, with 16 bases in the middle. The CDR3 DNA follows: TGTGCCAGCAGCTTCGTCGCAATCACGGGAGGCTACACCTTC. Residues: CASSFVAITGGYTF.

The DNA of the CDR3 is TGTGCCACCAGGCCATTGTGGGGCGCGAGCAATCAGCCCCAGCATTTT. Its translation: CATRPLWGASNQPQHF. The rearrangement uses TRBV15 and TRBJ1-5; D might be TRBD1 (5 bases). The germline CDR1 and CDR2 sequences are LNHNV and YYDKDF (reference sequence). The CDR3 has 16 residues. V gave up 6 bases and J gave up 1 base, with 16 bases separating them.

The gene calls are TRBV6-1 and TRBJ1-5; D is uncertain. The CDR3 spans 15 residues. Deletions cut 5 bases from V and 5 bases from J, with 16 bases between. Germline V lookup: CDR1 MNHNS, CDR2 SASEGT. The CDR3 nucleotides are TGTGCCAGCAGTAATCAGGCCCAGAAGGATCAGCCCCAGCATTTT. Its translation: CASSNQAQKDQPQHF.

Points on this clone: A read error may account for a junction end that differs from germline. This rearrangement joins TRBV7-2 to TRBJ2-7, with 8 bases matching TRBD2. Germline CDR1 is SGHTA and CDR2 is FQGNSA. This CDR3 contains 14 residues. The CDR3 DNA follows: TGTGCCAGCAGCTTAAAGGGGTCAGCGGGAGTCAGTAACTTC. It translates to CASSLKGSAGVSNF.

The rearrangement joins TRBV7-6 to TRBJ2-7, with TRBD2 as a possible D gene (5 bases). Germline lookup yields CDR1 SGHVS and CDR2 FNYEAQ. Trimming removed 2 bases at V and 5 bases at J, with 10 bases between. The CDR3 covers 13 residues. CDR3: CASSLRESHEQYF. Here the CDR3 DNA reads TGTGCCAGCAGCTTACGGGAAAGTCACGAGCAGTACTTC.

The CDR3 loop is CASSWVQGPYEQYF. In DNA form, the CDR3 reads TGTGCCAGCAGCTGGGTACAGGGGCCCTACGAGCAGTACTTC. The chain combines TRBV7-2 with TRBJ2-7; 7 nucleotides line up with TRBD1. The ends lost 4 bases at V and 2 bases at J; junction bases unmatched: 5. Germline values: CDR1 SGHTA, CDR2 FQGNSA. The CDR3 runs 14 residues.

The chain combines TRBV11-3 with TRBJ2-1; 15 nucleotides line up with TRBD2. The V gene's germline CDR1 is SGHNT and CDR2 YENEEA. CDR3 size: 15 residues. V shed 4 bases, J shed 7 bases, and the junction held 2 bases outside the gene matches. The CDR3 is CASSSGTSGRNEQFF. CDR3 nucleotides: TGTGCCAGCAGCTCCGGGACTAGCGGGAGGAATGAGCAGTTCTTC.

J is TRBJ1-2 and V is TRBV6-5; the D gene is possibly TRBD1 (6 bases). The CDR3 extends over 14 amino acids. Trimming removed 8 bases at V and 8 bases at J, with 21 bases between. Looked up from germline, CDR1 is MNHEY and CDR2 is SVGAGI. In DNA form, the CDR3 reads TGTGCCAGCGCTCCGGGGACAACACTAAGGGGCTACACCTTC. It codes for CASAPGTTLRGYTF.

The table lists this clone with a count of one. The V call is TRBV5-1, the J call TRBJ1-1, with D tentatively TRBD1 (5 bases). Germline CDR1 reads SGHRS; CDR2 reads YFSETQ. The CDR3 length is 12 residues. V shed 4 bases and J shed 3 bases, with 7 bases lying between them. CDR3 DNA sequence: TGCGCCAGCAGCCCAGGGTACACTGAAGCTTTCTTT. This encodes CASSPGYTEAFF.

This rearrangement joins TRBV5-1 to TRBJ2-3, with TRBD2 matching 14 bases. V shed 3 bases, J shed 4 bases, and the junction held 1 base outside the gene matches. The CDR3 runs to 15 residues. Looked up from germline, CDR1 is SGHRS and CDR2 is YFSETQ. The CDR3: CASSSTSGRADTQYF. The CDR3 coding sequence is TGCGCCAGCAGCTCGACTAGCGGGAGGGCAGATACGCAGTATTTT.

The rearrangement links TRBV11-2 to TRBJ1-1; D is unresolved. The CDR3 runs to 13 residues. The germline V gene encodes CDR1 SGHAT and CDR2 FQNNGV. V shed 1 base and J shed 4 bases, with 7 bases lying between them. The CDR3 sequence: CASSLGRGTEAFF. The DNA of the CDR3 is TGTGCCAGCAGCTTAGGCAGAGGCACTGAAGCTTTCTTT.